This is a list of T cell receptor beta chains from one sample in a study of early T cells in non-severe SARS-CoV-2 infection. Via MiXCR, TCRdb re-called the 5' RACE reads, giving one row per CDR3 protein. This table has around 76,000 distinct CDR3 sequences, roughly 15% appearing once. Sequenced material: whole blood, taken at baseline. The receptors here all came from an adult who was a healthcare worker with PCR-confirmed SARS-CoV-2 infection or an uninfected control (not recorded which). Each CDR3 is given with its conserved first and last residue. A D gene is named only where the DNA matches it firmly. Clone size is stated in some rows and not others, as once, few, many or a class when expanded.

CDR3 DNA: TGTGCCAGCAGCTTAACCCCCCTAGGGGACAACATTCAGTACTTC
CDR3 protein: CASSLTPLGDNIQYF
D gene: .
CDR3 length: 15
clone size: .
J gene: TRBJ2-4
V gene: TRBV7-2

CDR3 DNA: TGTGCCAGCTCACCCCAAGAGACCCAGTACTTC
CDR3 protein: CASSPQETQYF
D gene: .
CDR3 length: 11
clone size: many
J gene: TRBJ2-5
V gene: TRBV18

CDR3 DNA: TGTGCCAGCAGTGGACAGGGAGGAAACACCATATATTTT
CDR3 protein: CASSGQGGNTIYF
D gene: TRBD1
CDR3 length: 13
clone size: .
J gene: TRBJ1-3
V gene: TRBV2

CDR3 DNA: TGTGCCAGCAGCGTAGGACTCGACAATGAGCAGTTCTTC
CDR3 protein: CASSVGLDNEQFF
D gene: .
CDR3 length: 13
clone size: few
J gene: TRBJ2-1
V gene: TRBV7-2

CDR3 DNA: TGTGCCAGCAGTTTAAGGCAGGGTAAAACTGAAGCTTTCTTT
CDR3 protein: CASSLRQGKTEAFF
D gene: .
CDR3 length: 14
clone size: .
J gene: TRBJ1-1
V gene: TRBV12-3/TRBV12-4

CDR3 DNA: TGTGCCAGCAGCCAAGAGAGGAGCTCCTACAATGAGCAGTTCTTC
CDR3 protein: CASSQERSSYNEQFF
D gene: .
CDR3 length: 15
clone size: .
J gene: TRBJ2-1
V gene: TRBV3-1

CDR3 DNA: TGCGCCAGCAGCGGCGGACTAGCGGGCTTCTCCTACAATGAGCAGTTCTTC
CDR3 protein: CASSGGLAGFSYNEQFF
D gene: TRBD2
CDR3 length: 17
clone size: .
J gene: TRBJ2-1
V gene: TRBV5-1

CDR3 DNA: TGCAGTGCCATCGGCCCACGGACTAAGGGGCTCACAGATACGCAGTATTTT
CDR3 protein: CSAIGPRTKGLTDTQYF
D gene: .
CDR3 length: 17
clone size: few
J gene: TRBJ2-3
V gene: TRBV20-1

CDR3 DNA: TGTGCCAGCAGTTACTCGGCCAGGCGAAGCTCCTACAATGAGCAGTTCTTC
CDR3 protein: CASSYSARRSSYNEQFF
D gene: .
CDR3 length: 17
clone size: .
J gene: TRBJ2-1
V gene: TRBV6-6

CDR3 DNA: TGTGCCAGCAGTTACCAACAGGGATTTCACACTGAAGCTTTCTTT
CDR3 protein: CASSYQQGFHTEAFF
D gene: .
CDR3 length: 15
clone size: .
J gene: TRBJ1-1
V gene: TRBV6-5

CDR3 DNA: TGTGCCAGCAGCTATGGGACTAGCGGGGGCCCAAGGGCCCAGTACTTC
CDR3 protein: CASSYGTSGGPRAQYF
D gene: TRBD2
CDR3 length: 16
clone size: few
J gene: TRBJ2-5
V gene: TRBV11-2

CDR3 DNA: TGTGCCAGCTCACCTGGACAGGGGACAGAGGGCTACACCTTC
CDR3 protein: CASSPGQGTEGYTF
D gene: TRBD1
CDR3 length: 14
clone size: many
J gene: TRBJ1-2
V gene: TRBV18

CDR3 DNA: TGTGCCAGCAGCCCGGCCCGGGGGACTGAAGCTTTCTTT
CDR3 protein: CASSPARGTEAFF
D gene: .
CDR3 length: 13
clone size: few
J gene: TRBJ1-1
V gene: TRBV12-3/TRBV12-4

CDR3 DNA: TGTGCCAGCTCACCCTCCAACAATGAGCAGTTCTTC
CDR3 protein: CASSPSNNEQFF
D gene: .
CDR3 length: 12
clone size: .
J gene: TRBJ2-1
V gene: TRBV18

CDR3 DNA: TGTGCCAGCAGTTCGGGACTAGCGGGAGCGACCCAGTACTTC
CDR3 protein: CASSSGLAGATQYF
D gene: TRBD2
CDR3 length: 14
clone size: many
J gene: TRBJ2-5
V gene: TRBV27

CDR3 DNA: TGTGCCAGCAGTTTCGGCCTGCCCAATGAGCAGTTCTTC
CDR3 protein: CASSFGLPNEQFF
D gene: .
CDR3 length: 13
clone size: few
J gene: TRBJ2-1
V gene: TRBV27

CDR3 DNA: TGTGCCTGCGGGAGGGGGACTAGCGGGACCGAGCAGTACTTC
CDR3 protein: CACGRGTSGTEQYF
D gene: TRBD2
CDR3 length: 14
clone size: many
J gene: TRBJ2-7
V gene: TRBV30

CDR3 DNA: TGTGCCAGCAGCCCCCCCCAGCTCGGGCAGTACTTC
CDR3 protein: CASSPPQLGQYF
D gene: .
CDR3 length: 12
clone size: .
J gene: TRBJ2-7
V gene: TRBV28

CDR3 DNA: TGTGCCAGCAGCCAAACGGGACTAGCGGGACACTACGAGCAGTACTTC
CDR3 protein: CASSQTGLAGHYEQYF
D gene: TRBD2
CDR3 length: 16
clone size: many
J gene: TRBJ2-7
V gene: TRBV3-1

CDR3 DNA: TGCGCCAGCAGCCAAGTGTCAGAAGAAAACATTCAGTACTTC
CDR3 protein: CASSQVSEENIQYF
D gene: .
CDR3 length: 14
clone size: few
J gene: TRBJ2-4
V gene: TRBV4-1

CDR3 DNA: TGTGCCAGCAGCCATTCGAACACTGAAGCTTTCTTT
CDR3 protein: CASSHSNTEAFF
D gene: .
CDR3 length: 12
clone size: many
J gene: TRBJ1-1
V gene: TRBV11-2

CDR3 DNA: TGTGCCACCAGCAGGCAGACAGATACGCAGTATTTT
CDR3 protein: CATSRQTDTQYF
D gene: .
CDR3 length: 12
clone size: .
J gene: TRBJ2-3
V gene: TRBV24-1

CDR3 DNA: TGTGCCAGCTCACCAGGGGACGACGAGCAGTACTTC
CDR3 protein: CASSPGDDEQYF
D gene: .
CDR3 length: 12
clone size: few
J gene: TRBJ2-7
V gene: TRBV18

CDR3 DNA: TGTGCCAGCAGTTCTGGCCCGGGCGTCCACGAGCAGTACTTC
CDR3 protein: CASSSGPGVHEQYF
D gene: .
CDR3 length: 14
clone size: few
J gene: TRBJ2-7
V gene: TRBV6-5

CDR3 DNA: TGTGCCAGCAGGATTGGCCCTAATGAAAAACTGTTTTTT
CDR3 protein: CASRIGPNEKLFF
D gene: .
CDR3 length: 13
clone size: few
J gene: TRBJ1-4
V gene: TRBV6-1

CDR3 DNA: TGTGCCAGTAGTATCCCGGGACTGGGAGTCGAGCAGTACTTC
CDR3 protein: CASSIPGLGVEQYF
D gene: .
CDR3 length: 14
clone size: .
J gene: TRBJ2-7
V gene: TRBV19

CDR3 DNA: TGCAGTGCATTCCCGCTTAGGGGGCAGCTTCATTCACCCCTCCACTTT
CDR3 protein: CSAFPLRGQLHSPLHF
D gene: TRBD1
CDR3 length: 16
clone size: .
J gene: TRBJ1-6
V gene: TRBV20-1

CDR3 DNA: TGCAGTGCTGACCGGGAGGGAGGAGATACGCAGTATTTT
CDR3 protein: CSADREGGDTQYF
D gene: TRBD2
CDR3 length: 13
clone size: few
J gene: TRBJ2-3
V gene: TRBV20-1

CDR3 DNA: TGCGCCAGCAGCCCACTAGCGGGAGACAATGAGCAGTTCTTC
CDR3 protein: CASSPLAGDNEQFF
D gene: TRBD2
CDR3 length: 14
clone size: few
J gene: TRBJ2-1
V gene: TRBV5-1

CDR3 DNA: TGTGCCAGCGGGAGGGACGGGGTGGCAGATACGCAGTATTTT
CDR3 protein: CASGRDGVADTQYF
D gene: TRBD2
CDR3 length: 14
clone size: .
J gene: TRBJ2-3
V gene: TRBV2

CDR3 DNA: TGCAGCGTTAGGGGGACTCTCGCTAGCACAGATACGCAGTATTTT
CDR3 protein: CSVRGTLASTDTQYF
D gene: .
CDR3 length: 15
clone size: many
J gene: TRBJ2-3
V gene: TRBV29-1

CDR3 DNA: TGTGCCAGCAGCCCGGCTAGCGGATCCTGCACAGATACGCAGTATTTT
CDR3 protein: CASSPASGSCTDTQYF
D gene: .
CDR3 length: 16
clone size: medium-sized
J gene: TRBJ2-3
V gene: TRBV21-1

CDR3 DNA: TGTGCCAGCGGCGGGACTAGCGGGCTTAATGAGCAGTTCTTC
CDR3 protein: CASGGTSGLNEQFF
D gene: TRBD2
CDR3 length: 14
clone size: many
J gene: TRBJ2-1
V gene: TRBV2